This record concerns one T cell receptor beta chain sequence. The antigen remains undetermined. The sample is drawn from a study of shared clonotypes between healthy human individuals. Broader study findings: Between a handful of donors, naive CD4 clonotypes were shared at a level of approximately 5%.

The assay was run at deep level. Original handling: Junction-only sequences produced by ImmunoSEQ had no quality scores, so filtering differed. Data came from immunoSEQ multiplex PCR; TCRdb stores just in-frame clones and leaves some out. Clone size and V and J calls were adopted from that table, with D and trimming inferred from the DNA. The repertoire holds about a million clones, with approximately 72% as singletons. Donors had no recently reported acute infections or vaccinations and were HIV-negative. The origin of this receptor is a man between 18 and 35 years old in good health. Sequencing was performed on memory CD4+ T cells sorted from blood. Subset defined: CD45RA-negative fraction.

The CDR3, as DNA: TGTGCCAGCAGGGGGGCAGGACAGGGATCCTACGAGCAGTACTTC. This codes for CASRGAGQGSYEQYF. The rearrangement uses TRBV6-1 and TRBJ2-7; 8 bases fit TRBD1. The J segment lost 1 base and the V segment lost 6 bases, leaving 8 bases of the junction unmatched. The CDR3 length is 15 residues. Germline V gene lookup returns CDR1 MNHNS and CDR2 SASEGT.